The T cell receptor beta chain described here comes from a study of cytomegalovirus exposure and HLA in healthy donors. V lost 4 bases and J lost 2, with 15 bases in between. CDR3 length: 16 amino acids. Germline CDR1 reads LGHNA; CDR2 reads YSLEER. The PCR contained 60 Vbeta and 13 Jbeta primers. In the authors' methods: An analysis that came later counted 80 million or so unique TCR beta chains, approximately 10 million shared. TCRdb's table, derived via immunoSEQ multiplex PCR, lists solely in-frame clones and lacks some. V, J and clone size derive from that table, while D and trimming were established from the DNA sequence. The sample has approximately 190,000 clones, about 84% seen once. The donors comprised healthy bone marrow donors. Study results and limitations: Trimming of TCR beta V- and J-genes showed a link, identified in a later analysis, to a missense DCLRE1C variant. Later analysis revealed greater clonal expansion in HLA-associated TCR beta chains than in equally common others.

Regarding this clone: What it binds is unknown.

V usage is TRBV4-3 and J usage is TRBJ1-5; D is unresolved. The receptor was isolated from a man aged 50 to 60 in good health and CMV-seronegative. The sequenced material came from PBMCs. Written as DNA, the CDR3 is TGCGCCAGCAGCCCTCGACGACTTCCGTGCAATCAGCCCCAGCATTTT. Translating gives CASSPRRLPCNQPQHF.